This T cell receptor (beta chain) derives from a study of T cells after posttransplantation cyclophosphamide. Study observations and caveats: Recipient CMV seropositivity and CMV reactivation strongly tracked TRB clonality. Skin or GI-infiltrating T cells shared few TRB sequences with blood. Later post-transplant blood repertoires were often dominated by donor CD8+ memory clones.

As for this clone: The target antigen is unknown.

Control samples came 1 year after myeloablative marrow transplants with methotrexate plus calcineurin inhibitor. This CDR3 is 13 amino acids long. J was trimmed by 5 bases and V by 10 bases; bases with no gene match: 10. Germline CDR1 and CDR2: ENHRY and SYGVKD. The assay was immunoSEQ multiplex PCR, and TCRdb's table has in-frame clones only and misses some. The sample includes 15,000 to 20,000 clones, roughly 80% seen only once; the top ten take approximately 3%. This material consisted of PBMCs, taken roughly 460 days after allogeneic stem cell transplant with calcineurin inhibitor and methotrexate. The V and J genes are TRBV10-3 and TRBJ2-7; TRBD1 agrees at 8 bases. This TCR derives from a young adult male patient who received an allogeneic stem cell transplant from an unrelated donor, was CMV-positive, and had acute and chronic GVHD. Part of the T cells may come from the graft donor. The chain's CDR3 is CATTTGGSNEQYF. CDR3 bases: TGTGCCACCACTACAGGGGGTAGTAACGAGCAGTACTTC.